The 3 T cell receptor beta chains in this list originate from one sample, sequenced in a study of OX40 agonist ivuxolimab in advanced cancers. Clones were read by immunoSEQ multiplex PCR, and TCRdb kept only the in-frame ones, dropping some. This table has some 100,000 clones, about 88% appearing once. The input for sequencing was CD4+ or CD8+ T cells sorted from blood, taken in a trial of the OX40 agonist ivuxolimab. These receptors were obtained from an adult with an advanced solid tumor such as melanoma, head and neck, liver or kidney cancer.

CDR3 nucleotides: TGTGCCAGCAGCTTGCGCAATCGAGCAAACGAGCAGTACTTC. As protein: CASSLRNRANEQYF. The V call is TRBV7-6, the J call TRBJ2-7, with D hard to call. Trimming removed 3 bases at V and 5 bases at J, with 14 bases between. Germline-derived CDR1 and CDR2 are SGHVS and FNYEAQ. The CDR3 is 14 amino acids.

The V call is TRBV11-2, the J call TRBJ1-2; a possible D gene is TRBD1 (6 bases). Per germline, CDR1 SGHAT and CDR2 FQNNGV. The length of the CDR3 is 16 residues. Trimming shortened V by 7 bases and J by 4 bases, and 22 bases separated the two germline ends. The CDR3 bases are TGTGCCAGCACCCCCGCGGGGGCAAGGGTTCCCTATGGCTACACCTTC. It specifies CASTPAGARVPYGYTF. The full variable domain, its missing parts supplied by reference TRBV11-2 and TRBJ1-2, is EAGVAQSPRYKIIEKRQSVAFWCNPISGHATLYWYQQILGQGPKLLIQFQNNGVVDDSQLPKDRFSAERLKGVDSTLKIQPAKLEDSAVYLCASTPAGARVPYGYTFGSGTRLTVV.

The V gene is TRBV30, the J gene TRBJ1-5, with D hard to call. Germline V gives CDR1 GTSNPN, CDR2 SVGIG (reference sequence). Trimming left V 0 bases short and J 0 bases short, with 12 bases between. The CDR3 extends over 16 amino acids. The CDR3 sequence is CAWSVEGSLSNQPQHF. DNA for the CDR3: TGTGCCTGGAGTGTAGAAGGTTCCCTTAGCAATCAGCCCCAGCATTTT.